The entry below gives a single T cell receptor (beta chain) sequence along with its context. The antigen is undetermined. The assay ran at deep level. Every immunoSEQ plate was one replicate of a subset's evenly spread DNA. Repertoires were generated with immunoSEQ multiplex PCR, while TCRdb's copy carries only in-frame clones and drops some. The table lists about 2 million clones, about 94% of them singletons. Naive CD8 cells lacked CD45RO, underwent positive selection for CCR7 and left out terminally differentiated effector memory CD45RA+ cells. The sample belongs to a study of shared clonotypes between healthy human individuals. Overall study findings and caveats: When compared with the clonotypes that were shared by all four sorted-subset donors, the non-shared clonotypes turned out to have lower generation probabilities. It was observed that about 5% of naive CD4 clonotypes were shared across several donors.

Germline-derived CDR1 and CDR2 are MNHEY and SVGAGI. The CDR3 extends over 15 amino acids. V lost 2 bases, J lost 7 bases, and 12 bases lay in between. The TCR originated in a man younger than 35 in good health. Sequencing was done on a sample of naive CD8+ T cells sorted from blood. This chain joins TRBV6-5 and TRBJ1-6; D might be TRBD1 (6 bases). The CDR3 spells CASSYSRGWNSPLHF. CDR3 sequence (DNA): TGTGCCAGCAGTTACAGCAGGGGATGGAATTCACCCCTCCACTTT.